Listed here are 28 T cell receptor beta chains from one sample, sequenced in a study of cytomegalovirus exposure and HLA in healthy donors. 13 Jbeta primers and 60 Vbeta primers were used for the PCR. The repertoire was sequenced with immunoSEQ multiplex PCR; TCRdb's copy has only in-frame clones and lacks some. Among 80,000 to 90,000 clones, roughly 79% were seen once, and the ten largest hold 1.9%. Input material: PBMCs. Source of these receptors: a woman in her thirties in good health and CMV-seronegative.

The chain is built from TRBV2 and TRBJ2-6, with D maybe TRBD2 (5 bases). Trimming left V 7 bases short and J 1 base short, with 11 bases between. This CDR3 has 15 amino acids. CDR1 and CDR2 from the germline V gene are SNHLY and FYNNEI. In nucleotides, the CDR3 is TGTGCCAGCAACACCCGGGGATCTGGGGCCAACGTCCTGACTTTC. This gives the protein CASNTRGSGANVLTF.

This clone was seen once. The chain recombines TRBV29-1 with TRBJ2-3, with TRBD2 matching over 10 bases. After removal of 3 bases from V and 2 bases from J, the junction contained 2 bases not matched to a gene. Per the germline V gene, CDR1 is SQVTM and CDR2 is ANQGSEA. This CDR3 has 14 amino acids. Here the CDR3 reads CSVDGLAATDTQYF. The CDR3 DNA follows: TGCAGCGTTGACGGACTAGCGGCCACAGATACGCAGTATTTT.

This clone showed up just a few times. The CDR3 sequence: CASSFMNSIYEQYF. CDR3 in DNA: TGTGCCAGCAGCTTTATGAATAGTATCTACGAGCAGTACTTC. This chain connects TRBV5-5 to TRBJ2-7; D is undetermined. The V end lost 2 bases, the J end lost 3 bases, and 12 bases lay between the germline ends. The CDR3 is 14 residues long. Germline CDR1 is SGHKS and CDR2 is YYEKEE (reference sequence).

The chain combines TRBV28 with TRBJ1-3, with D possibly matching TRBD1 (5 bases). Trimming took off 3 bases at V and 2 bases at J, with 20 bases between the two ends. Germline V lookup: CDR1 MDHEN, CDR2 SYDVKM. The CDR3 covers 18 residues. The CDR3 spells CASSLSGLGPPAGNTIYF. CDR3 DNA: TGTGCCAGCAGTTTGTCAGGGTTAGGTCCCCCCGCTGGAAACACCATATATTTT.

The chain uses TRBV2 and TRBJ2-5; 7 positions match TRBD1. This CDR3 has 15 amino acids. Germline CDR1 SNHLY, CDR2 FYNNEI. Germline trimming cut 11 bases from V and 5 bases from J; bases unmatched to any gene: 17. CDR3: CASHGNGRGYETQYF. The CDR3 DNA reads TGTGCCTCCCATGGAAACGGCAGGGGGTATGAGACCCAGTACTTC.

V and J are TRBV7-9 and TRBJ2-5, with D perhaps TRBD2 (6 bases). The CDR3 covers 14 residues. Germline V gene data show CDR1 as SEHNR and CDR2 as FQNEAQ (reference sequence). V lost 2 bases and J lost 1, with 8 bases in between. CDR3 sequence: CASSLRDSQETQYF. Here the CDR3 DNA reads TGTGCCAGCAGCTTAAGGGACTCCCAAGAGACCCAGTACTTC.

On this clone itself: Other DNA sequences from this sample encode an identical CDR3 as well. The gene calls are TRBV6-1 and TRBJ1-2; D is uncertain. The CDR3 is made up of 13 amino acids. Trimming shortened V by 6 bases and J by 0 bases, and 8 bases separated the two germline ends. Germline V CDR1 and CDR2: MNHNS, SASEGT. The chain's CDR3 is CASSKTANYGYTF. The CDR3, as DNA: TGTGCCAGCAGCAAAACGGCTAACTATGGCTACACCTTC.

The rearrangement uses TRBV5-1 and TRBJ2-3; 8 bases are shared with TRBD1. In germline, CDR1 is SGHRS, CDR2 YFSETQ. This CDR3 has 15 amino acids. Trimming removed 4 bases from V and 1 base from J; junction bases left unmatched: 5. Here the CDR3 reads CASSGVTGGTDTQYF. Here the CDR3 DNA reads TGCGCCAGCAGCGGGGTGACAGGGGGCACAGATACGCAGTATTTT.

A few counts support this clone. V and J are TRBV5-4 and TRBJ2-1, with TRBD1 as a possible D gene (5 bases). V lost 3 bases and J lost 1, with 8 bases in between. The CDR3 contains 14 residues. From germline, CDR1 is SGHNT and CDR2 YYREEE (reference sequence). CDR3 nucleotide sequence: TGTGCCAGCAGCTCTACAGGATCCTACAATGAGCAGTTCTTC. This sequence encodes CASSSTGSYNEQFF.

This chain joins TRBV9 and TRBJ2-6; the D is unclear. CDR3 length: 14 residues. CDR1 is SGDLS and CDR2 is YYNGEE in the germline V gene. Trimming took 0 bases from V and 1 from J, leaving 2 bases between them. This chain's CDR3 is CASSVASGANVLTF. CDR3 bases: TGTGCCAGCAGCGTAGCGTCTGGGGCCAACGTCCTGACTTTC.

In this sample, this clone turned up a few times. The chain carries TRBV7-2 and TRBJ2-6, with D unresolved. There are 16 residues in the CDR3. V lost 1 base, J lost 0 bases, and 7 bases lay in between. In germline, CDR1 is SGHTA, CDR2 FQGNSA. The CDR3 DNA sequence: TGTGCCAGCAGCTTAGTGGCCATCTCTGGGGCCAACGTCCTGACTTTC. Translation gives CASSLVAISGANVLTF.

The chain combines TRBV4-1 with TRBJ2-6, with 9 positions matching TRBD1. J lost 4 bases, V lost 0 bases, and 7 bases had no gene match. The CDR3 has 18 residues. The germline V gene has CDR1 MGHRA and CDR2 YSYEKL. The CDR3 DNA is TGCGCCAGCAGCCAAGATCATACAGGGGGCGCGGGGGCCAACGTCCTGACTTTC. Translation: CASSQDHTGGAGANVLTF.

The CDR3 DNA is TGTGCCAGCAGTGAAGGTAGCGGGAGCTTTTCAGATACGCAGTATTTT. Encoded protein: CASSEGSGSFSDTQYF. This chain joins TRBV6-1 and TRBJ2-3; 9 nucleotides align to TRBD2. Germline V gene sequence: CDR1 MNHNS, CDR2 SASEGT. This CDR3 has 16 residues. V shed 1 base, J shed 4 bases, and the junction held 6 bases outside the gene matches.

The V gene is TRBV28, the J gene TRBJ1-5; TRBD1 might be the D (6 bases). The V gene lost 5 bases and the J gene lost 2 bases, with 16 bases spanning the gap. This CDR3 spans 16 amino acids. Germline V gene lookup returns CDR1 MDHEN and CDR2 SYDVKM. The CDR3, as DNA: TGTGCCAGCAGTCCGCATGAGGCAGGGGGCAATCAGCCCCAGCATTTT. Translating gives CASSPHEAGGNQPQHF.

The chain carries TRBV4-2 and TRBJ2-6; D is possibly TRBD2 (6 bases). With 0 bases removed from V and 1 base from J, the gap between germline ends came to 13 bases. This CDR3 region has 18 residues. From germline, CDR1 is LGHNA and CDR2 YNFKEQ. The CDR3 is CASSQDGWDSSGANVLTF. The CDR3, as DNA: TGTGCCAGCAGCCAAGATGGGTGGGACTCGTCTGGGGCCAACGTCCTGACTTTC.

CDR3 in amino acids: CASIPGQGFGYTF. CDR3 sequence (DNA): TGTGCCAGCATCCCGGGACAGGGTTTCGGCTACACCTTC. The chain couples TRBV2 to TRBJ1-2, with 9 bases fitting TRBD1. This CDR3 contains 13 residues. Germline lookup yields CDR1 SNHLY and CDR2 FYNNEI. The V segment lost 7 bases and the J segment 8 bases; nucleotides outside the gene matches: 8. Filled out from reference TRBV2 and TRBJ1-2, the complete variable domain reads EPEVTQTPSHQVTQMGQEVILRCVPISNHLYFYWYRQILGQKVEFLVSFYNNEISEKSEIFDDQFSVERPDGSNFTLKIRSTKLEDSAMYFCASIPGQGFGYTFGSGTRLTVV.

This chain's CDR3 is CASSVDREVETQYF. CDR3 coding DNA: TGTGCCAGCAGCGTAGACCGGGAGGTCGAGACCCAGTACTTC. V usage is TRBV9 and J usage is TRBJ2-5; TRBD2 matches 7 bases. The germline gives CDR1 SGDLS, CDR2 YYNGEE. This CDR3 has 14 amino acids. Unmatched junction bases numbered 4, after V lost 0 bases and J lost 5 bases.

The chain links TRBV18 to TRBJ2-2; 7 bases agree with TRBD1. The CDR3 consists of 16 residues. The germline V gene encodes CDR1 KGHSH and CDR2 LQKENI. J gave up 5 bases and V 1 base, and 7 bases lay outside the gene matches. CDR3 nucleotides: TGTGCCAGCTCACCACACGCCGACAGGGAGACCGGGGAGCTGTTTTTT. This codes for CASSPHADRETGELFF.

In its sample, this clone was seen once. This sequence joins TRBV27 and TRBJ2-7; 8 bases line up with TRBD2. The V gene end was trimmed by 5 bases and the J gene end by 2 bases; junction bases not matched to a gene: 23. The germline gives CDR1 MNHEY, CDR2 SMNVEV (reference sequence). The CDR3 consists of 20 residues. This CDR3 is CASSKQPEQSSSGITYEQYF. CDR3 bases: TGTGCCAGCAGTAAACAACCCGAACAAAGCAGTAGCGGGATTACCTACGAGCAGTACTTC.

This chain joins TRBV9 and TRBJ2-1; 9 bases line up with TRBD2. Losses at the gene ends were 2 bases for V and 10 bases for J; bases not matched to a gene: 1. Germline V gene lookup returns CDR1 SGDLS and CDR2 YYNGEE. The CDR3 extends over 12 amino acids. This CDR3 reads CASSVGLAEQFF. The CDR3 region has the DNA TGTGCCAGCAGCGTCGGACTAGCGGAGCAGTTCTTC.

The V gene is TRBV19, the J gene TRBJ2-1; D is unclear. The CDR3 is 14 residues long. Germline CDR1 and CDR2: LNHDA and SQIVND (reference sequence). V was shortened by 3 bases and J by 9 bases, with 15 bases between the two germline ends. The CDR3 loop is CASSIGVWRIEQFF. The CDR3 DNA reads TGTGCCAGTAGTATCGGTGTTTGGCGGATTGAGCAGTTCTTC.

The chain employs TRBV25-1 and TRBJ1-1; weak D call: TRBD1 (5 bases). The CDR3 is 15 residues long. Germline V gene lookup returns CDR1 MGHDK and CDR2 SYGVNS. V shed 1 base and J shed 7 bases, with 16 bases lying between them. CDR3 loop: CASSESLGGGIEAFF. CDR3 nucleotide sequence: TGTGCCAGCAGTGAATCCCTCGGGGGGGGAATTGAAGCTTTCTTT.

The chain couples TRBV5-1 to TRBJ2-3, with 8 bases that match TRBD2. The V gene end was trimmed by 3 bases and the J gene end by 0 bases; junction bases not matched to a gene: 3. The germline CDR1 and CDR2 sequences are SGHRS and YFSETQ. The CDR3 extends over 15 amino acids. The CDR3 protein is CASSSGGISTDTQYF. The CDR3 DNA sequence: TGCGCCAGCAGCTCGGGAGGGATTAGCACAGATACGCAGTATTTT.

This sequence joins TRBV19 and TRBJ2-3; possible D gene TRBD2, 5 bases. The V end lost 2 bases, the J end lost 5 bases, and 17 bases lay between the germline ends. The CDR3 sequence is 16 residues long. Germline loops: CDR1 LNHDA, CDR2 SQIVND (reference sequence). CDR3 nucleotide sequence: TGTGCCAGTAGTATACAGGCGGGTACCAGAGGAGATACGCAGTATTTT. Its protein is CASSIQAGTRGDTQYF.

The chain uses TRBV2 and TRBJ1-4; D might be TRBD1 (6 bases). The V gene's germline CDR1 is SNHLY and CDR2 FYNNEI. Trimming left V 10 bases short and J 3 bases short, with 12 bases between. The CDR3 loop spans 13 amino acids. CDR3 nucleotides: TGTGCCATTAATGGGGGCCCTAATGAAAAACTGTTTTTT. Translated: CAINGGPNEKLFF.

The CDR3 here is CATSRDGLAGAQETQYF. The CDR3 DNA is TGTGCCACCAGCAGAGACGGACTAGCGGGAGCCCAAGAGACCCAGTACTTC. The chain carries TRBV15 and TRBJ2-5; 13 bases are a match to TRBD2. Per the germline V gene, CDR1 is LNHNV and CDR2 is YYDKDF (reference sequence). V was clipped by 0 bases and J by 1 base; unmatched bases: 2. This CDR3 has 17 amino acids.

This clone was recorded only once. The V gene is TRBV5-1, the J gene TRBJ2-1; D gene ambiguous. The CDR3 is 13 amino acids. The germline gives CDR1 SGHRS, CDR2 YFSETQ. The germline V and J ends were trimmed by 0 bases and 5 bases, with 6 bases remaining between them. DNA for the CDR3: TGCGCCAGCAGCTTGGGAGTCGACAATGAGCAGTTCTTC. This codes for CASSLGVDNEQFF. Full variable domain (outside the CDR3, taken from reference TRBV5-1 and TRBJ2-1): KAGVTQTPRYLIKTRGQQVTLSCSPISGHRSVSWYQQTPGQGLQFLFEYFSETQRNKGNFPGRFSGRQFSNSRSEMNVSTLELGDSALYLCASSLGVDNEQFFGPGTRLTVL.

V gene TRBV7-8 combines with J gene TRBJ2-2, with 10 bases fitting TRBD2. After removal of 6 bases from V and 7 bases from J, the junction contained 11 bases not matched to a gene. CDR1 and CDR2 from the germline V gene are SGHVS and FQNEAQ. The CDR3 is made up of 16 amino acids. CDR3 amino acids: CASRYTSGTTFGELFF. CDR3 sequence (DNA): TGTGCCAGCAGGTACACTAGCGGGACGACATTCGGGGAGCTGTTTTTT.